A selection of T cell receptor beta chains follows, all from one sample in a study of blood T cell repertoires in COVID-19. TCRdb's table, derived via immunoSEQ multiplex PCR, lists solely in-frame clones and lacks some. Seen here are approximately 120,000 clones, around 78% observed once, and the top ten hold about 18%. Sequencing was done on a sample of peripheral blood. These receptors were taken from a woman aged 55-69 years with acute or convalescent COVID-19. Each CDR3 is given with its conserved first and last residue. Fields, in order: D gene, V gene, clone size, CDR3 length, J gene, CDR3 protein, CDR3 DNA. The D gene is left open where the match is weak. The size field is filled for only some rows; it gives once, few, many or a size class.

d_gene: .; v_gene: TRBV5-1; abundance: few; len: 14; j_gene: TRBJ1-1; CDR3aa: CASSLHTANTEAFF; CDR3nt: TGCGCCAGCAGCTTGCACACAGCGAACACTGAAGCTTTCTTT
d_gene: TRBD1; v_gene: TRBV28; abundance: few; len: 12; j_gene: TRBJ1-2; CDR3aa: CASRTGDTGYTF; CDR3nt: TGTGCCAGCAGGACAGGGGACACAGGCTACACCTTC
d_gene: .; v_gene: TRBV4-3; abundance: .; len: 15; j_gene: TRBJ2-1; CDR3aa: CASSQDTSSYNEQFF; CDR3nt: TGCGCCAGCAGCCAAGATACGAGCTCCTACAATGAGCAGTTCTTC
d_gene: TRBD1; v_gene: TRBV28; abundance: .; len: 14; j_gene: TRBJ1-2; CDR3aa: CASSLTDRAYGYTF; CDR3nt: TGTGCCAGCAGTTTAACGGACAGGGCATATGGCTACACCTTC
d_gene: .; v_gene: TRBV5-4; abundance: .; len: 16; j_gene: TRBJ1-1; CDR3aa: CASSWEGGVLLTEAFF; CDR3nt: TGTGCCAGCAGCTGGGAGGGGGGGGTCCTTCTCACTGAAGCTTTCTTT
d_gene: .; v_gene: TRBV5-1; abundance: .; len: 11; j_gene: TRBJ2-7; CDR3aa: CASSLAGRQYF; CDR3nt: TGCGCCAGCAGCTTGGCGGGGAGGCAGTACTTC
d_gene: .; v_gene: TRBV18; abundance: .; len: 14; j_gene: TRBJ1-3; CDR3aa: CASSNSGSGNTIYF; CDR3nt: TGTGCCAGCTCAAACTCCGGCTCTGGAAACACCATATATTTT
d_gene: .; v_gene: TRBV10-2; abundance: few; len: 12; j_gene: TRBJ1-1; CDR3aa: CASSESAAEAFF; CDR3nt: TGCGCCAGCAGTGAGTCGGCGGCAGAGGCTTTCTTT
d_gene: .; v_gene: TRBV4-1; abundance: .; len: 13; j_gene: TRBJ2-1; CDR3aa: CASSQIAYNEQFF; CDR3nt: TGCGCCAGCAGCCAAATAGCCTACAATGAGCAGTTCTTC
d_gene: .; v_gene: TRBV27; abundance: .; len: 15; j_gene: TRBJ2-2; CDR3aa: CASRLQAPNTGELFF; CDR3nt: TGTGCCAGCAGGCTCCAAGCGCCGAACACCGGGGAGCTGTTTTTT
d_gene: .; v_gene: TRBV11-3; abundance: .; len: 15; j_gene: TRBJ2-5; CDR3aa: CASSLGGTVQETQYF; CDR3nt: TGTGCCAGCAGCTTAGGCGGGACTGTACAAGAGACCCAGTACTTC
d_gene: TRBD1; v_gene: TRBV28; abundance: .; len: 15; j_gene: TRBJ1-6; CDR3aa: CASSSPQGYNSPLHF; CDR3nt: TGTGCCAGCAGTTCCCCACAGGGGTATAATTCACCCCTCCACTTT
d_gene: .; v_gene: TRBV28; abundance: .; len: 11; j_gene: TRBJ1-2; CDR3aa: CASSFTAQHTF; CDR3nt: TGTGCCAGCAGTTTCACAGCCCAGCACACCTTC
d_gene: .; v_gene: TRBV30; abundance: once; len: 11; j_gene: TRBJ2-7; CDR3aa: CAFEGSHEQYF; CDR3nt: TGTGCCTTTGAGGGCAGCCACGAGCAGTACTTC
d_gene: TRBD1; v_gene: TRBV6-5; abundance: .; len: 14; j_gene: TRBJ2-7; CDR3aa: CASSQQGLLYEQYF; CDR3nt: TGTGCCAGCAGCCAACAGGGGCTCTTGTACGAGCAGTACTTC
d_gene: TRBD1; v_gene: TRBV24-1; abundance: .; len: 12; j_gene: TRBJ1-5; CDR3aa: CATGDSEQPQHF; CDR3nt: TGTGCCACCGGGGACAGCGAGCAGCCCCAGCATTTT
d_gene: .; v_gene: TRBV28; abundance: .; len: 14; j_gene: TRBJ1-2; CDR3aa: CASTPLGGYYGYTF; CDR3nt: TGTGCCAGCACCCCCCTGGGAGGATACTATGGCTACACCTTC
d_gene: .; v_gene: TRBV20-1; abundance: .; len: 10; j_gene: TRBJ2-2; CDR3aa: CSAWEGELFF; CDR3nt: TGCAGTGCTTGGGAGGGGGAGCTGTTTTTT
d_gene: .; v_gene: TRBV3-1/TRBV3-2; abundance: .; len: 13; j_gene: TRBJ1-2; CDR3aa: CASTENRADGYTF; CDR3nt: TGTGCCAGCACCGAAAACAGGGCTGATGGCTACACCTTC
d_gene: TRBD2; v_gene: TRBV19; abundance: .; len: 17; j_gene: TRBJ2-5; CDR3aa: CASSPGLAVSIQETQYF; CDR3nt: TGTGCCAGTAGTCCGGGACTAGCGGTTTCCATACAAGAGACCCAGTACTTC
d_gene: TRBD1; v_gene: TRBV5-1; abundance: .; len: 15; j_gene: TRBJ1-6; CDR3aa: CASREGTGHNSPLHF; CDR3nt: TGCGCCAGCAGGGAGGGGACAGGACATAATTCACCCCTCCACTTT
d_gene: TRBD1; v_gene: TRBV28; abundance: .; len: 15; j_gene: TRBJ2-3; CDR3aa: CASSRQGFSTDTQYF; CDR3nt: TGTGCCAGCAGTCGACAGGGGTTTAGCACAGATACGCAGTATTTT
d_gene: .; v_gene: TRBV5-1; abundance: few; len: 14; j_gene: TRBJ1-4; CDR3aa: CASSLRATNEKLFF; CDR3nt: TGCGCCAGCAGCTTGAGAGCAACTAATGAAAAACTGTTTTTT
d_gene: TRBD2; v_gene: TRBV18; abundance: .; len: 16; j_gene: TRBJ2-1; CDR3aa: CASSPPGLAGYNEQFF; CDR3nt: TGTGCCAGCTCACCACCGGGACTAGCGGGCTACAATGAGCAGTTCTTC
d_gene: .; v_gene: TRBV12-2; abundance: .; len: 14; j_gene: TRBJ1-1; CDR3aa: CASRQFGENTEAFF; CDR3nt: TGTGCAAGTCGTCAATTCGGGGAGAACACTGAAGCTTTCTTT
d_gene: TRBD2; v_gene: TRBV7-3; abundance: .; len: 15; j_gene: TRBJ2-1; CDR3aa: CASSIGLAGYNEQFF; CDR3nt: TGTGCCAGCAGCATCGGACTAGCGGGGTACAATGAGCAGTTCTTC
d_gene: TRBD2; v_gene: TRBV30; abundance: .; len: 14; j_gene: TRBJ2-1; CDR3aa: CALDAAGGGNEQFF; CDR3nt: TGTGCCTTAGATGCGGCGGGAGGGGGGAATGAGCAGTTCTTC
d_gene: TRBD1; v_gene: TRBV18; abundance: .; len: 15; j_gene: TRBJ1-5; CDR3aa: CASSPTGGDGQPQHF; CDR3nt: TGTGCCAGCTCACCGACAGGGGGTGACGGACAGCCCCAGCATTTT
d_gene: .; v_gene: TRBV28; abundance: .; len: 15; j_gene: TRBJ1-1; CDR3aa: CASSSGEIGNTEAFF; CDR3nt: TGTGCCAGCAGTTCGGGGGAGATCGGGAACACTGAAGCTTTCTTT
d_gene: TRBD1; v_gene: TRBV12-5; abundance: .; len: 16; j_gene: TRBJ1-4; CDR3aa: CASGLTQGRTNEKLFF; CDR3nt: TGTGCTAGTGGTCTTACACAGGGGCGTACTAATGAAAAACTGTTTTTT
d_gene: .; v_gene: TRBV29-1; abundance: .; len: 13; j_gene: TRBJ1-2; CDR3aa: CSVEVRGRDGYTF; CDR3nt: TGCAGCGTTGAGGTCAGGGGAAGGGATGGCTACACCTTC
d_gene: .; v_gene: TRBV5-8; abundance: .; len: 15; j_gene: TRBJ1-1; CDR3aa: CASSGRQVEETEAFF; CDR3nt: TGTGCCAGCAGCGGGAGACAGGTGGAGGAAACTGAAGCTTTCTTT
d_gene: .; v_gene: TRBV2; abundance: .; len: 21; j_gene: TRBJ2-3; CDR3aa: CASSEVGLRAAGGGSTDTQYF; CDR3nt: TGTGCCAGCAGTGAAGTCGGTCTTCGAGCTGCCGGGGGAGGTAGCACAGATACGCAGTATTTT
d_gene: TRBD1; v_gene: TRBV4-1; abundance: .; len: 14; j_gene: TRBJ2-1; CDR3aa: CASSPQGGVNEQFF; CDR3nt: TGCGCCAGCAGCCCACAGGGGGGAGTCAATGAGCAGTTCTTC
d_gene: TRBD1; v_gene: TRBV4-3; abundance: .; len: 13; j_gene: TRBJ1-1; CDR3aa: CASSLNRGTEAFF; CDR3nt: TGCGCCAGCAGCCTCAACAGGGGCACTGAAGCTTTCTTT
d_gene: TRBD2; v_gene: TRBV7-2; abundance: .; len: 14; j_gene: TRBJ2-1; CDR3aa: CASKGRGGNNEQFF; CDR3nt: TGTGCCAGCAAAGGGAGGGGAGGAAACAATGAGCAGTTCTTC
d_gene: TRBD2; v_gene: TRBV6-4; abundance: medium-sized; len: 15; j_gene: TRBJ2-7; CDR3aa: CASSEGAGGSYEQYF; CDR3nt: TGTGCCAGCAGTGAAGGAGCGGGAGGAAGCTACGAGCAGTACTTC
d_gene: .; v_gene: TRBV19; abundance: few; len: 13; j_gene: TRBJ1-2; CDR3aa: CASRDQGLFGYTF; CDR3nt: TGTGCCAGTAGGGATCAGGGTCTTTTTGGCTACACCTTC
d_gene: .; v_gene: TRBV28; abundance: .; len: 11; j_gene: TRBJ2-3; CDR3aa: CASSFGDTQYF; CDR3nt: TGTGCCAGCAGTTTCGGGGATACGCAGTATTTT
d_gene: TRBD1; v_gene: TRBV13; abundance: .; len: 14; j_gene: TRBJ1-2; CDR3aa: CASSPPTGRYGYTF; CDR3nt: TGTGCCAGCAGCCCTCCGACAGGGCGGTATGGCTACACCTTC
d_gene: .; v_gene: TRBV10-3; abundance: .; len: 16; j_gene: TRBJ2-3; CDR3aa: CAISPRGAGSADTQYF; CDR3nt: TGTGCCATCAGTCCCCGGGGGGCCGGGAGTGCAGATACGCAGTATTTT
d_gene: .; v_gene: TRBV7-2; abundance: .; len: 16; j_gene: TRBJ2-7; CDR3aa: CASSSAPGTGLYEQYF; CDR3nt: TGTGCCAGCAGCTCAGCCCCCGGGACTGGACTCTACGAGCAGTACTTC
d_gene: TRBD2; v_gene: TRBV11-2; abundance: .; len: 12; j_gene: TRBJ2-3; CDR3aa: CASSPSGNWQYF; CDR3nt: TGTGCCAGCAGCCCGAGCGGGAACTGGCAGTATTTT
d_gene: .; v_gene: TRBV28; abundance: .; len: 13; j_gene: TRBJ1-2; CDR3aa: CASIPPGTYGYTF; CDR3nt: TGTGCCAGCATCCCCCCCGGGACTTATGGCTACACCTTC
d_gene: .; v_gene: TRBV6-2/TRBV6-3; abundance: .; len: 12; j_gene: TRBJ2-3; CDR3aa: CASSRVADTQYF; CDR3nt: TGTGCCAGCAGTAGAGTAGCAGATACGCAGTATTTT
d_gene: .; v_gene: TRBV6-5; abundance: once; len: 12; j_gene: TRBJ2-3; CDR3aa: CASRYSGGTQYF; CDR3nt: TGTGCCAGCAGGTACTCCGGCGGTACGCAGTATTTT
d_gene: .; v_gene: TRBV9; abundance: .; len: 14; j_gene: TRBJ1-2; CDR3aa: CASSIRAIGGGYTF; CDR3nt: TGTGCCAGCAGCATCCGGGCCATAGGGGGTGGCTACACCTTC
d_gene: .; v_gene: TRBV4-2; abundance: .; len: 14; j_gene: TRBJ1-1; CDR3aa: CASSQASYLAEAFF; CDR3nt: TGTGCCAGCAGCCAAGCCAGTTATCTCGCTGAAGCTTTCTTT
d_gene: TRBD2; v_gene: TRBV10-2; abundance: .; len: 17; j_gene: TRBJ2-3; CDR3aa: CASSDPALAGNTDTQYF; CDR3nt: TGCGCCAGCAGTGACCCGGCGCTAGCGGGGAACACAGATACGCAGTATTTT
d_gene: TRBD2; v_gene: TRBV7-9; abundance: once; len: 17; j_gene: TRBJ2-3; CDR3aa: CASSRLPAGGIADTQYF; CDR3nt: TGTGCCAGCAGCCGACTCCCAGCGGGAGGTATCGCAGATACGCAGTATTTT
d_gene: .; v_gene: TRBV10-3; abundance: .; len: 13; j_gene: TRBJ2-7; CDR3aa: CAIKTTGHYEQYF; CDR3nt: TGTGCCATCAAGACGACTGGACACTACGAGCAGTACTTC
d_gene: TRBD2; v_gene: TRBV6-2/TRBV6-3; abundance: .; len: 15; j_gene: TRBJ2-7; CDR3aa: CASSYPSAGAYEQYF; CDR3nt: TGTGCCAGCAGTTACCCCTCGGCGGGAGCCTACGAGCAGTACTTC
d_gene: TRBD1; v_gene: TRBV28; abundance: few; len: 13; j_gene: TRBJ2-4; CDR3aa: CASSVGQENIQYF; CDR3nt: TGTGCCAGCAGTGTAGGACAGGAAAACATTCAGTACTTC